The sequence of this TCR beta chain was determined in a study of OX40 agonist ivuxolimab in advanced cancers. Overall study: Clinicians treated patients with ivuxolimab, an agonistic anti-OX40 (CD134) antibody. Study-wide points: Among the lowest peripheral clonal expansion occurred in 0.1-3.0 mg/kg partial responders.

Worth noting for this clone: Its antigen is not identified.

Using immunoSEQ multiplex PCR, the repertoire was profiled, and TCRdb retains in-frame clones only, with some absent. The sample has over 55,000 clones, 65% to 90% seen once. With 0 bases clipped from V and 6 bases from J, the junction kept 10 bases outside the gene matches. Germline CDR1 and CDR2: LGHNA and YNFKEQ. The CDR3 runs to 16 residues. The sequence came from an adult with an advanced solid tumor such as melanoma, head and neck, liver or kidney cancer. The chain carries TRBV4-2 and TRBJ1-2; TRBD1 matches 7 bases. The sample here was CD4+ or CD8+ T cells sorted from blood, taken in a trial of the OX40 agonist ivuxolimab. Here the CDR3 reads CASSQDGGGQVDGYTF. CDR3 DNA sequence: TGTGCCAGCAGCCAAGATGGGGGCGGACAGGTTGATGGCTACACCTTC.